This T cell receptor (beta chain) was sequenced during a study of Tregs in tolerant kidney transplant recipients. To note about this clone: Its antigen is not known.

Mixed chimerism was transient after nonmyeloablative marrow transplants from related graft donors. Sequenced by immunoSEQ multiplex PCR; TCRdb stores in-frame clones only, minus some. The sample has fewer than 95,000 clones; 80% to 95% are singletons. Overall study findings and caveats: Donor-specific Treg expansion exceeded global Treg expansion in tolerant patients, suggesting antigen drive.

The CDR3 runs 15 residues. Germline CDR1 reads LNHDA; CDR2 reads SQIVND (reference sequence). V lost 6 bases to trimming and J lost 1 base, with 15 bases between them. This chain joins TRBV19 and TRBJ1-1, with D unresolved. The sequencing here drew on CD4+ T cells from blood (PBMCs), taken 12 months after the transplant. The TCR sequence derives from a human patient who received a combined kidney and bone marrow transplant. Certain T cells may be donor cells from the graft. CDR3 sequence (DNA): TGTGCCAGTAGGGGGAGACTGGAGGGGAACACTGAAGCTTTCTTT. Its translation is CASRGRLEGNTEAFF.